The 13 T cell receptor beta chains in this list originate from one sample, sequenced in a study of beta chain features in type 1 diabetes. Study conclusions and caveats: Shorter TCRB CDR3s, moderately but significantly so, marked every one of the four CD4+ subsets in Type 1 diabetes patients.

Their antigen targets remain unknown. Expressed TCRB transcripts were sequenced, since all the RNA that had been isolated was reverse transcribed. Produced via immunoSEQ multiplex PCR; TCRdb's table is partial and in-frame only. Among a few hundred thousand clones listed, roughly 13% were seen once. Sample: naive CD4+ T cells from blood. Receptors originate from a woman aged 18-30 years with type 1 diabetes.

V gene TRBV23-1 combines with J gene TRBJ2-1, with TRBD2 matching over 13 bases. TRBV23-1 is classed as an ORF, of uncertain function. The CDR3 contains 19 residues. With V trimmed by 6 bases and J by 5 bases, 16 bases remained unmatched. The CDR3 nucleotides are TGCGCCAGCAGGAGACCGGGACTAGCGGGGTTGAGAATTAACAATGAGCAGTTCTTC. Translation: CASRRPGLAGLRINNEQFF.

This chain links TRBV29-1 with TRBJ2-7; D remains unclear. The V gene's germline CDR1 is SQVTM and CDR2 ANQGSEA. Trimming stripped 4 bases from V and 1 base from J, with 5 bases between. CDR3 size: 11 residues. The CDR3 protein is CSVGLSYEQYF. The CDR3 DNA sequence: TGCAGCGTTGGGCTTTCCTACGAGCAGTACTTC.

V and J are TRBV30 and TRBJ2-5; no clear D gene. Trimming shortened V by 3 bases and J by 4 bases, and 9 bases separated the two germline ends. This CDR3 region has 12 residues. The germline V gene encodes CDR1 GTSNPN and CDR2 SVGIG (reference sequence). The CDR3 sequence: CAWRVSGETQYF. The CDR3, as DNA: TGTGCCTGGAGAGTATCGGGAGAGACCCAGTACTTC.

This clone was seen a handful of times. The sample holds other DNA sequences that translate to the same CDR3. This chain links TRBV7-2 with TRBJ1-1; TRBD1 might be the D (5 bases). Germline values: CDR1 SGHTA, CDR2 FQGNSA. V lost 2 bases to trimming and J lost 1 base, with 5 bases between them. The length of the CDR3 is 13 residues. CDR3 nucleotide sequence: TGTGCCAGCAGCTTAACAGGGAACACTGAAGCTTTCTTT. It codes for CASSLTGNTEAFF.

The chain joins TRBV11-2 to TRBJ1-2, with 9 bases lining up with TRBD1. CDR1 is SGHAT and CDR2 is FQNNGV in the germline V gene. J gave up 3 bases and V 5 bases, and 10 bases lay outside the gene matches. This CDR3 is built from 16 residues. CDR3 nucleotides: TGTGCCAGCAGCCCGAATTTCCGGGACAGGGACTATGGCTACACCTTC. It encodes CASSPNFRDRDYGYTF. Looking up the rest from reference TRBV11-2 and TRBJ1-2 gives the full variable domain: EAGVAQSPRYKIIEKRQSVAFWCNPISGHATLYWYQQILGQGPKLLIQFQNNGVVDDSQLPKDRFSAERLKGVDSTLKIQPAKLEDSAVYLCASSPNFRDRDYGYTFGSGTRLTVV.

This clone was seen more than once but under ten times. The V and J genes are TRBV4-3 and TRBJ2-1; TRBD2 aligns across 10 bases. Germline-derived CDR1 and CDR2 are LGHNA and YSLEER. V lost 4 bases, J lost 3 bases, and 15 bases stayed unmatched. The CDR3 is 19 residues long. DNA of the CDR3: TGCGCCAGCAGCCGGGACAGGAGGGTAGCGGGAGGATTCTACAATGAGCAGTTCTTC. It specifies CASSRDRRVAGGFYNEQFF.

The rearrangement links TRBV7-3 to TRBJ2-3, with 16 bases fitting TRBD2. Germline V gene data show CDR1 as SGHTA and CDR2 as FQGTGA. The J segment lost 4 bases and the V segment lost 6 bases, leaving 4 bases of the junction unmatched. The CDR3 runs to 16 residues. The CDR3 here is CASSGGLAGGADTQYF. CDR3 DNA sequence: TGTGCCAGCAGTGGGGGACTAGCGGGAGGGGCAGATACGCAGTATTTT.

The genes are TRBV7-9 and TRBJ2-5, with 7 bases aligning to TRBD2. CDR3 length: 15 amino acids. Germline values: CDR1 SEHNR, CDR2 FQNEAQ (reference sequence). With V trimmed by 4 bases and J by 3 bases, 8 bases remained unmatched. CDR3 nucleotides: TGTGCCAGCAGCTCGTTGACGGGACTAAAAGAGACCCAGTACTTC. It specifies CASSSLTGLKETQYF. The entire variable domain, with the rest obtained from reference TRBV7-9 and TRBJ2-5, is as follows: DTGVSQNPRHKITKRGQNVTFRCDPISEHNRLYWYRQTLGQGPEFLTYFQNEAQLEKSRLLSDRFSAERPKGSFSTLEIQRTEQGDSAMYLCASSSLTGLKETQYFGPGTRLLVL.

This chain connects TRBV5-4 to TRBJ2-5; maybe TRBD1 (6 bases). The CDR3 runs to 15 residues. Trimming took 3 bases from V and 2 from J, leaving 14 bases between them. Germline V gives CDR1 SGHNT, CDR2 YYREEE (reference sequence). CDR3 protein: CASSSRAGVQETQYF. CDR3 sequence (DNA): TGTGCCAGCAGCTCGAGGGCAGGGGTGCAAGAGACCCAGTACTTC.

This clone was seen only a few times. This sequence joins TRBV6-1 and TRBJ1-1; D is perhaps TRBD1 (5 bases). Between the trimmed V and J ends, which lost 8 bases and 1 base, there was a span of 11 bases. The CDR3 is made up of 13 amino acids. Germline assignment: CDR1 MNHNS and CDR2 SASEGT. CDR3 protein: CASVTTGNTEAFF. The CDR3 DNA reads TGTGCCAGCGTCACCACAGGGAACACTGAAGCTTTCTTT.

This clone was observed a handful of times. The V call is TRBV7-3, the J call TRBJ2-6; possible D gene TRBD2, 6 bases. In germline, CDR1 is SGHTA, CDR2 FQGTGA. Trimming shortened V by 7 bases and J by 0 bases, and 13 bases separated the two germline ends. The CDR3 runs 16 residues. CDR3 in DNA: TGTGCCAGCATGGTCTCGGGAGACTCTGGGGCCAACGTCCTGACTTTC. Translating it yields CASMVSGDSGANVLTF.

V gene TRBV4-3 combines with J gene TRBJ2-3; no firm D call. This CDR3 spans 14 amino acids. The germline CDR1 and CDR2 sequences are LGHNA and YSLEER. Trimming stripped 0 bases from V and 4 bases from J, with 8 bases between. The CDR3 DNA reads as TGCGCCAGCAGCCAAGATGCGGCTTCAGATACGCAGTATTTT. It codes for CASSQDAASDTQYF.

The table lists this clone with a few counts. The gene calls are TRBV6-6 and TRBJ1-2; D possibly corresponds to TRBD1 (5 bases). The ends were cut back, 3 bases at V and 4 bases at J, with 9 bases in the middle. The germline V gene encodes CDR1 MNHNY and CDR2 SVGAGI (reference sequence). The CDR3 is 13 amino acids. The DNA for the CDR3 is TGTGCCAGCAGTTATACAGGTCCCTATGGCTACACCTTC. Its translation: CASSYTGPYGYTF.